Included here is one T cell receptor beta chain sequence, with context. This sample stems from a study of control samples from healthy donors and cancer patients. The germline V gene has CDR1 KGHDR and CDR2 SFDVKD. The CDR3 loop spans 14 amino acids. Losses at the gene ends were 8 bases for V and 0 bases for J; bases not matched to a gene: 3. TCRdb's copy holds only in-frame clones and misses some; the assay was immunoSEQ multiplex PCR. The data contain tens of thousands of clones, 75% to 95% of them singletons. The genes are TRBV24-1 and TRBJ2-5, with TRBD1 identical over 9 bases. Sequences were obtained from blood. This TCR derives from a man between 25 and 39 years old in good health. The CDR3 coding sequence is TGTGCCACCAAAGGACAGGGGTACCAAGAGACCCAGTACTTC. Its protein is CATKGQGYQETQYF.